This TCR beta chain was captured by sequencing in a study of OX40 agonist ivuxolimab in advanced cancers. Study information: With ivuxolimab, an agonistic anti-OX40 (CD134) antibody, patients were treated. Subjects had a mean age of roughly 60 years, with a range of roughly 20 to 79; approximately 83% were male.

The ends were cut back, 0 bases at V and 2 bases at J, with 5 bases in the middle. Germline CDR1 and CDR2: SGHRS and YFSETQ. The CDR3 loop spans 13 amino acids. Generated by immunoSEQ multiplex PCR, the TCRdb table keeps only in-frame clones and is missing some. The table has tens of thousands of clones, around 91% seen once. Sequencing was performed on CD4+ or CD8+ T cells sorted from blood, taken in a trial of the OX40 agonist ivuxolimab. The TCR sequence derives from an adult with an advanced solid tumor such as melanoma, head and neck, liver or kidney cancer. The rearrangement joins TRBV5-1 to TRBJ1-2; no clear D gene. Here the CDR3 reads CASSLGMNYGYTF. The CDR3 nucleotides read TGCGCCAGCAGCTTGGGCATGAACTATGGCTACACCTTC.